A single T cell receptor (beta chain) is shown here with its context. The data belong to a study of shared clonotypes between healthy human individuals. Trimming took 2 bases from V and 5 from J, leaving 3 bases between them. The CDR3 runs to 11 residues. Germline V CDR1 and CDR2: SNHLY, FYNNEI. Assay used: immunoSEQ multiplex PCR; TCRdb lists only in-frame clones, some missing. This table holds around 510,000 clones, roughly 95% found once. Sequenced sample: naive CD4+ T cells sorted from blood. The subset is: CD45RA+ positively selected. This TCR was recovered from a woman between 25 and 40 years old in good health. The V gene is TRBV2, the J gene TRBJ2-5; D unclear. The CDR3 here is CASSEMETQYF. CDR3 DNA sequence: TGTGCCAGCAGTGAAATGGAGACCCAGTACTTC. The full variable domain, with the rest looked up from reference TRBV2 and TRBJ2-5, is EPEVTQTPSHQVTQMGQEVILRCVPISNHLYFYWYRQILGQKVEFLVSFYNNEISEKSEIFDDQFSVERPDGSNFTLKIRSTKLEDSAMYFCASSEMETQYFGPGTRLLVL.